These 28 T cell receptor beta chains share one sample of origin, sequenced in a study of blood T cell repertoires in COVID-19. Using immunoSEQ multiplex PCR, the repertoire was profiled, and TCRdb retains in-frame clones only, with some absent. The data contain under 450,000 clones, about 88% of them singletons. The sample comprised PBMCs or T cells enriched from blood (not recorded which). Source of these receptors: a woman aged 25 to 39 who had recovered from COVID-19.

This chain links TRBV2 with TRBJ1-1; D is perhaps TRBD1 (6 bases). The V and J ends lost 5 bases and 1 base respectively, with 8 bases between them. Germline-derived CDR1 and CDR2 are SNHLY and FYNNEI. This CDR3 has 13 residues. The CDR3 loop reads CASSTGQNTEAFF. CDR3 DNA sequence: TGTGCCAGCAGTACGGGACAGAACACTGAAGCTTTCTTT. The variable domain in full, completed from reference TRBV2 and TRBJ1-1, reads EPEVTQTPSHQVTQMGQEVILRCVPISNHLYFYWYRQILGQKVEFLVSFYNNEISEKSEIFDDQFSVERPDGSNFTLKIRSTKLEDSAMYFCASSTGQNTEAFFGQGTRLTVV.

The count of this clone is one. The J gene is TRBJ1-1, the V gene TRBV7-9; D is ambiguous. Trimming cost V 5 bases and J 0 bases, with 7 bases left between them. The CDR3 contains 13 residues. Germline lookup yields CDR1 SEHNR and CDR2 FQNEAQ (reference sequence). The CDR3 protein is CASSADMNTEAFF. DNA of the CDR3: TGTGCCAGCAGCGCAGACATGAACACTGAAGCTTTCTTT. Full variable domain (missing parts from reference TRBV7-9 and TRBJ1-1): DTGVSQNPRHKITKRGQNVTFRCDPISEHNRLYWYRQTLGQGPEFLTYFQNEAQLEKSRLLSDRFSAERPKGSFSTLEIQRTEQGDSAMYLCASSADMNTEAFFGQGTRLTVV.

The chain recombines TRBV12-3 or TRBV12-4 with TRBJ1-2; unclear D gene. The CDR3 runs 13 residues. V was pared by 0 bases and J by 9 bases, with 11 bases between. Written as DNA, the CDR3 is TGTGCCAGCAGTTTAGCGTCGGACTCTCGCTACACCTTC. Translated, it gives CASSLASDSRYTF.

The rearrangement links TRBV19 to TRBJ1-2; 7 nucleotides line up with TRBD1. From germline, CDR1 is LNHDA and CDR2 SQIVND (reference sequence). The CDR3 runs 12 residues. J gave up 4 bases and V 9 bases, and 5 bases lay outside the gene matches. DNA for the CDR3: TGTGCCAGCAAGGGACAGCTCTATGGCTACACCTTC. Amino acids: CASKGQLYGYTF.

This clone was counted once. This chain joins TRBV11-2 and TRBJ1-1, with D hard to call. This CDR3 contains 10 residues. Germline CDR1 is SGHAT and CDR2 is FQNNGV. V was shortened by 5 bases and J by 7 bases, with 5 bases between the two germline ends. Here the CDR3 reads CASSIGEAFF. The CDR3 nucleotides read TGTGCCAGCAGCATCGGTGAAGCTTTCTTT.

V gene TRBV6-4 combines with J gene TRBJ2-3, with 8 bases that match TRBD1. The V gene's germline CDR1 is MRHNA and CDR2 SNTAGT. With V trimmed by 5 bases and J by 3 bases, 4 bases remained unmatched. The CDR3 totals 14 residues. The CDR3 DNA is TGTGCCAGCAGTACGCAGGGGGCAACAGATACGCAGTATTTT. Amino acid sequence: CASSTQGATDTQYF.

The chain employs TRBV6-4 and TRBJ2-1; tentatively, D is TRBD1 (6 bases). The length of the CDR3 is 13 residues. V was clipped by 2 bases and J by 13 bases, with 15 bases between them. Germline V CDR1 and CDR2: MRHNA, SNTAGT. The CDR3 DNA is TGTGCCAGCAGTGACGTAAACCGGGACATCCAGTTCTTC. It codes for CASSDVNRDIQFF.

The chain links TRBV4-1 to TRBJ2-5; no clear D gene. Germline CDR1 and CDR2: MGHRA and YSYEKL. CDR3 length: 15 residues. V lost 1 base and J 4 bases, leaving 13 bases between the germline ends. The CDR3 bases are TGCGCCAGCAGCCAAGGGCTAAGTAGCACAGAGACCCAGTACTTC. Its protein product is CASSQGLSSTETQYF.

This clone was observed a single time. This chain links TRBV24-1 with TRBJ1-5; 7 nucleotides line up with TRBD1. The germline V gene has CDR1 KGHDR and CDR2 SFDVKD. Trimming removed 1 base from V and 2 bases from J; junction bases left unmatched: 7. The CDR3 is 17 residues long. In DNA form, the CDR3 reads TGTGCCACCAGTGATTTACCCGACAGGGCCTGCAATCAGCCCCAGCATTTT. This gives the protein CATSDLPDRACNQPQHF.

The chain is built from TRBV28 and TRBJ1-5; the D is unclear. The CDR3 runs 15 residues. Trimming removed 3 bases at V and 4 bases at J, with 13 bases between. The germline gives CDR1 MDHEN, CDR2 SYDVKM. Here the CDR3 reads CASSFPTGENQPQHF. The DNA of the CDR3 is TGTGCCAGCAGTTTCCCGACCGGAGAGAATCAGCCCCAGCATTTT.

This clone was picked up a small number of times. The J gene is TRBJ1-4, the V gene TRBV7-9; TRBD1 might be the D (5 bases). The CDR3 length is 14 residues. Trimming pared 1 base from V and 5 bases from J, leaving 8 bases between. CDR1 is SEHNR, CDR2 FQNEAQ, per germline (reference sequence). The CDR3 spells CASSLGQLNEKLFF. The CDR3 DNA reads TGTGCCAGCAGCTTAGGACAGTTGAATGAAAAACTGTTTTTT.

The rearrangement links TRBV13 to TRBJ2-3; 11 nucleotides agree with TRBD2. The V and J ends lost 4 bases and 5 bases, in that order; junction bases with no gene match: 2. This CDR3 comprises 14 residues. CDR1 and CDR2 (germline): PRHDT, FYEKMQ (reference sequence). The CDR3 DNA follows: TGTGCCAGCAGCTCCGGACTAGCGGGAGATACGCAGTATTTT. It translates to CASSSGLAGDTQYF.

This chain connects TRBV18 to TRBJ2-5; D is possibly TRBD1 (7 bases). Trimming removed 4 bases from V and 2 bases from J, with 11 bases in between. The CDR3 has 14 amino acids. Germline lookup yields CDR1 KGHSH and CDR2 LQKENI. The CDR3 DNA reads TGTGCCAGCTCACAGCAGGGGGGACAAGAGACCCAGTACTTC. Protein: CASSQQGGQETQYF.

The V and J genes are TRBV11-1 and TRBJ1-6; D is undetermined. V lost 0 bases and J lost 5, with 8 bases in between. Germline assignment: CDR1 SGHAT and CDR2 FQDESV (reference sequence). The CDR3 extends over 15 amino acids. The CDR3 here is CASSLARTNNSPLHF. The CDR3, as DNA: TGTGCCAGCAGCTTAGCGCGGACTAATAATTCACCCCTCCACTTT.

This chain connects TRBV24-1 to TRBJ1-2, with 8 nucleotides matching TRBD1. V lost 4 bases and J lost 7; bases outside the gene matches: 10. The CDR3 contains 15 residues. The germline V gene encodes CDR1 KGHDR and CDR2 SFDVKD. CDR3: CATSDGQGDGVGYTF. CDR3 coding DNA: TGTGCCACCAGTGACGGACAGGGAGACGGGGTTGGCTACACCTTC.

The chain uses TRBV6-5 and TRBJ1-5; D is uncertain. The CDR3 is 14 amino acids. The germline V and J ends were trimmed by 0 bases and 6 bases, with 9 bases remaining between them. Germline V gene lookup returns CDR1 MNHEY and CDR2 SVGAGI. CDR3 DNA: TGTGCCAGCAGTTACTCGATCGAGGGTCAGCCCCAGCATTTT. Its protein product is CASSYSIEGQPQHF.

This rearrangement joins TRBV14 to TRBJ2-5; TRBD2 aligns across 8 bases. The germline CDR1 and CDR2 sequences are SGHDN and FVKESK. V shed 5 bases, J shed 5 bases, and the junction held 10 bases outside the gene matches. CDR3 size: 15 residues. CDR3 sequence (DNA): TGTGCCAGCAGCGGACGGACTAGCAGTTTGGAGACCCAGTACTTC. Encoded protein: CASSGRTSSLETQYF.

The CDR3 loop is CASSPLIAGGQETQYF. The CDR3 DNA reads as TGTGCCAGCAGTCCGCTGATTGCGGGGGGACAAGAGACCCAGTACTTC. This sequence joins TRBV27 and TRBJ2-5, with 8 bases identical to TRBD2. CDR3 size: 16 residues. CDR1 MNHEY and CDR2 SMNVEV come from the germline V gene (reference sequence). J gave up 2 bases and V 5 bases, and 10 bases lay outside the gene matches.

In this sample, this clone turned up a few times. The chain uses TRBV12-5 and TRBJ1-1; 7 nucleotides match TRBD1. This CDR3 comprises 12 residues. V was pared by 1 base and J by 11 bases, with 4 bases of the junction left unmatched. The germline V gene encodes CDR1 LGHNT and CDR2 FRNRAP. In DNA, the CDR3 is TGTGCTAGTGGTTTGGGTACAGGGGCCGCTTTCTTT. Translation gives CASGLGTGAAFF.

The sample holds one count of this clone. The V gene is TRBV7-2, the J gene TRBJ1-6, with TRBD1 as a possible D gene (6 bases). This CDR3 comprises 15 residues. The V gene lost 3 bases and the J gene lost 15 bases, with 21 bases spanning the gap. Per the germline V gene, CDR1 is SGHTA and CDR2 is FQGNSA. The CDR3 DNA is TGTGCCAGCAGCTTGACCGGGGGGGCAGGGCTGGTCCTCCACTTT. This gives the protein CASSLTGGAGLVLHF.

V gene TRBV9 combines with J gene TRBJ1-1; possible D gene TRBD1, 5 bases. This CDR3 is 15 amino acids long. The V and J ends lost 4 bases and 0 bases respectively, with 13 bases between them. Per the germline V gene, CDR1 is SGDLS and CDR2 is YYNGEE. The CDR3 bases are TGTGCCAGCAGCCCCGCGAGACAGTTGAACACTGAAGCTTTCTTT. Its translation is CASSPARQLNTEAFF.

This sequence joins TRBV7-9 and TRBJ2-3, with D perhaps matching TRBD1 (5 bases). Germline-derived CDR1 and CDR2 are SEHNR and FQNEAQ (reference sequence). V was cut by 2 bases and J by 4 bases, with 13 bases left in between. This CDR3 comprises 15 residues. CDR3 nucleotides: TGTGCCAGCAGCTTACGGTCAGGGTGGGCAGATACGCAGTATTTT. Translated, it gives CASSLRSGWADTQYF.

The chain is built from TRBV6-1 and TRBJ2-1; D perhaps matches TRBD1 (5 bases). The CDR3 has 15 amino acids. The V end was cut by 2 bases, the J end by 0 bases, with 8 bases between. Germline CDR1 MNHNS, CDR2 SASEGT. CDR3 sequence: CASSETGSSYNEQFF. CDR3 sequence (DNA): TGTGCCAGCAGTGAAACAGGAAGCTCCTACAATGAGCAGTTCTTC.

The gene calls are TRBV15 and TRBJ1-5; perhaps TRBD1 as D (6 bases). V was cut by 3 bases and J by 5 bases, with 14 bases left in between. Germline CDR1 LNHNV, CDR2 YYDKDF (reference sequence). The CDR3 covers 15 residues. CDR3 residues: CATSSEGGVDQPQHF. CDR3 coding DNA: TGTGCCACCAGCAGCGAAGGGGGAGTGGATCAGCCCCAGCATTTT.

J is TRBJ2-3 and V is TRBV28, with 10 bases aligning to TRBD2. There are 15 residues in the CDR3. V trimming: 5 bases; J trimming: 4 bases; junction bases outside the gene matches: 6. Per germline, CDR1 MDHEN and CDR2 SYDVKM. This CDR3 is CASSRGLAGADTQYF. The CDR3 DNA sequence: TGTGCCAGCAGTCGGGGGCTAGCGGGAGCAGATACGCAGTATTTT.

This clone was detected once. This chain links TRBV5-1 with TRBJ1-2, with unresolved D. The CDR3 length is 15 residues. Germline-derived CDR1 and CDR2 are SGHRS and YFSETQ. V was cut by 1 base and J by 6 bases, with 16 bases left in between. In DNA form, the CDR3 reads TGCGCCAGCAGCTTGTCGGGGTTGGGTCAGGATGGCTACACCTTC. It yields the protein CASSLSGLGQDGYTF. Based on the CDR3 plus reference TRBV5-1 and TRBJ1-2, the full variable domain is KAGVTQTPRYLIKTRGQQVTLSCSPISGHRSVSWYQQTPGQGLQFLFEYFSETQRNKGNFPGRFSGRQFSNSRSEMNVSTLELGDSALYLCASSLSGLGQDGYTFGSGTRLTVV.

This chain connects TRBV6-1 to TRBJ2-7; possibly TRBD1 for D (6 bases). The V gene lost 3 bases and the J gene lost 1 base, with 16 bases spanning the gap. CDR1 MNHNS and CDR2 SASEGT come from the germline V gene. This CDR3 is 16 amino acids long. CDR3 amino acids: CASSERAGAASYEQYF. The CDR3 region has the DNA TGTGCCAGCAGTGAGAGGGCAGGGGCAGCATCCTACGAGCAGTACTTC.

V usage is TRBV5-1 and J usage is TRBJ2-1, with TRBD1 matching 7 bases. Germline-derived CDR1 and CDR2 are SGHRS and YFSETQ. CDR3 size: 15 residues. V lost 4 bases, J lost 9 bases, and 13 bases stayed unmatched. CDR3 nucleotide sequence: TGCGCCAGCAGCCCAGGGACAGTATCGAAGGGTGAGCAGTTCTTC. Translating gives CASSPGTVSKGEQFF.